This T cell receptor (beta chain) was sequenced for a study of blood T cell repertoires in COVID-19. Trimming removed 3 bases from V and 7 bases from J; junction bases left unmatched: 10. Looked up from germline, CDR1 is MNHEY and CDR2 is SMNVEV (reference sequence). The CDR3 is 16 residues long. Original data processing: Amplification of reference gene primers provided the estimated nucleated cell counts. Sequenced by immunoSEQ multiplex PCR; TCRdb stores in-frame clones only, minus some. From that table come the V and J calls and clone size; the DNA was used to work out D and trimming. The data show about 86,000 clones, with approximately 80% seen just once and roughly a third held by the top ten.

The receptor's source is a woman of 80 years or more with active or convalescent COVID-19. Input material: peripheral blood. This chain uses TRBV27 with TRBJ2-1, with TRBD2 matching over 9 bases. The DNA for the CDR3 is TGTGCCAGCAGTTTCAGTAGCGGGAGAGCGGGAAATGAGCAGTTCTTC. Protein product: CASSFSSGRAGNEQFF.